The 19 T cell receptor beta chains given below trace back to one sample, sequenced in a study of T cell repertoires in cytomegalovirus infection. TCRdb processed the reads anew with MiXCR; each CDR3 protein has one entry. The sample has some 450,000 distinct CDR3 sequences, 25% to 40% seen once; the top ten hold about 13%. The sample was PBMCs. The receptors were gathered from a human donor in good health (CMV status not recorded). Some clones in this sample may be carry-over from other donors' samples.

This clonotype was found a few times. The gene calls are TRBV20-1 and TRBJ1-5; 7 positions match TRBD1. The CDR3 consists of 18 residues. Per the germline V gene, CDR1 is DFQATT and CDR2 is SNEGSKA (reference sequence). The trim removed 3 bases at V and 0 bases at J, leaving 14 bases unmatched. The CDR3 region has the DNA TGCAGTGCTAGGGTAGCGCGACAGGGAATTTATAGCAATCAGCCCCAGCATTTT. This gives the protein CSARVARQGIYSNQPQHF.

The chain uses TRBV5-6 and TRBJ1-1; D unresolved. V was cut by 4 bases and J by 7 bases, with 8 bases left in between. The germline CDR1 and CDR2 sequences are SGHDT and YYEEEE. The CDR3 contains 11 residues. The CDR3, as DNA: TGTGCCAGCAGCGACGCCATTGAAGCTTTCTTT. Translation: CASSDAIEAFF.

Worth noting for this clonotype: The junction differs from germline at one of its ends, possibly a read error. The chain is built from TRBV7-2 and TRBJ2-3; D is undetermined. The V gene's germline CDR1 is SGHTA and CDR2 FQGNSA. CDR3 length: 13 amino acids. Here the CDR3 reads CASSSPPGGTKYF. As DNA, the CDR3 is TGTGCCAGCAGCTCACCCCCGGGTGGTACGAAGTATTTT.

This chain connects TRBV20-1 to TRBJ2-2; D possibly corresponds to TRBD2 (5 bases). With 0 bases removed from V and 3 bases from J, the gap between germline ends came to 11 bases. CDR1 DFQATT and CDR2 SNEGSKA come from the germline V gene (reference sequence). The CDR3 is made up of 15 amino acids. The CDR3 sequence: CSARDTMRDTGELFF. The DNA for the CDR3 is TGCAGTGCTAGAGATACGATGCGGGACACCGGGGAGCTGTTTTTT.

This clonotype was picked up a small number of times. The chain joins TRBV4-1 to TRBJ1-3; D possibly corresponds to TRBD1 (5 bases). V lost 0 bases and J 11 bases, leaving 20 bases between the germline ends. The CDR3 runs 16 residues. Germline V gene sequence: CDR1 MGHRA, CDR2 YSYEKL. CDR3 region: CASSQDPGRLPGAIYF. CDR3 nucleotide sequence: TGCGCCAGCAGCCAAGATCCAGGGCGCCTGCCCGGCGCCATATATTTT.

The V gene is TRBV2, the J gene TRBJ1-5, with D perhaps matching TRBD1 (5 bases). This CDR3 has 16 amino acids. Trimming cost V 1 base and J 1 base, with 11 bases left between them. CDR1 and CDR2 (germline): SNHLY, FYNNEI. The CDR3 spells CASSEEFGGSNQPQHF. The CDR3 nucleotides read TGTGCCAGCAGTGAAGAATTTGGGGGGAGCAATCAGCCCCAGCATTTT.

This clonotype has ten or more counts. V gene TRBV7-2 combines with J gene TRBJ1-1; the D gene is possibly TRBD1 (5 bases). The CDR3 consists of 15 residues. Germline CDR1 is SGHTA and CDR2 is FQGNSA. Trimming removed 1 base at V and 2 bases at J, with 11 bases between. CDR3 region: CASSLEAGDNTEAFF. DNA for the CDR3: TGTGCCAGCAGCTTAGAAGCCGGGGACAACACTGAAGCTTTCTTT.

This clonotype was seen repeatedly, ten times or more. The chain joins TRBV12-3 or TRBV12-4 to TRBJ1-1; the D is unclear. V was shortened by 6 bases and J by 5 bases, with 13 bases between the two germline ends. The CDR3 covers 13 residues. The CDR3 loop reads CASSLRGRTEAFF. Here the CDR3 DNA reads TGTGCCAGCAGCTTGCGGGGAAGAACTGAAGCTTTCTTT.

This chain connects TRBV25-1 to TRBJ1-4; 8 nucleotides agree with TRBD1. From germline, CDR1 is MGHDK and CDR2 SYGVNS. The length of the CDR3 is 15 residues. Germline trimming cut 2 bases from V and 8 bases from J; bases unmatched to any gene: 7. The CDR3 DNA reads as TGTGCCAGCAGTGAAATTGAGACAGGGGACGAAAAACTGTTTTTT. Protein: CASSEIETGDEKLFF.

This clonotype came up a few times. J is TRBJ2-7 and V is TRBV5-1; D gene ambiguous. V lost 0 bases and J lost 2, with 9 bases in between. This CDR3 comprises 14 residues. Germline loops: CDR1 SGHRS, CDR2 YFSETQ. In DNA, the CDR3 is TGCGCCAGCAGCTTGGTAGGCAGTGCCTACGAGCAGTACTTC. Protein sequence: CASSLVGSAYEQYF.

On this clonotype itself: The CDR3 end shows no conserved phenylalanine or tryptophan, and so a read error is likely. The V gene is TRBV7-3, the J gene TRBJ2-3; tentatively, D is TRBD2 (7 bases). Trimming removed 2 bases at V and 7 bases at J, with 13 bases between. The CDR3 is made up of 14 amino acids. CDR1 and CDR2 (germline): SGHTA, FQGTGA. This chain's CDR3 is CASSLGGGGYTQYC. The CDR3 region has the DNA TGTGCCAGCAGCTTAGGGGGAGGGGGATATACGCAGTATTGT.

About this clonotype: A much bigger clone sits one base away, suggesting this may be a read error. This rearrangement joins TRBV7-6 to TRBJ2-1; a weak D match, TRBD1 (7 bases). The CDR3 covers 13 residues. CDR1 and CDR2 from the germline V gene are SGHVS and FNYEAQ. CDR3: CSSSLGQGGEQFF. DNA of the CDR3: TGTTCCAGCAGCTTAGGGCAGGGGGGTGAGCAGTTCTTC.

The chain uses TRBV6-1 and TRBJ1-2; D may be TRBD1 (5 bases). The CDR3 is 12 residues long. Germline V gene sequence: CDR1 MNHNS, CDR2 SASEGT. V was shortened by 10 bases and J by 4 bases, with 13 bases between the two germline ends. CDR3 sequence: CATHGGFYGYTF. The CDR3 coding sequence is TGTGCCACCCACGGGGGGTTCTATGGCTACACCTTC.

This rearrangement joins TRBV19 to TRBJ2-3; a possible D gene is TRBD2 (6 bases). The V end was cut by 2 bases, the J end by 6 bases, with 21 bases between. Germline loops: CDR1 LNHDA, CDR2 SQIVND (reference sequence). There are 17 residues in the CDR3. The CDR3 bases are TGTGCCAGTAGTATAAGGAAGGCGGGAACGACGGGGGATACGCAGTATTTT. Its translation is CASSIRKAGTTGDTQYF.

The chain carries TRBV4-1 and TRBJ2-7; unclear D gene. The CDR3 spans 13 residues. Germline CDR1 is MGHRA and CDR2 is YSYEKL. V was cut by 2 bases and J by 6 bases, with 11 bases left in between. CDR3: CASSQSSSREQYF. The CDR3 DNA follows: TGCGCCAGCAGCCAATCGTCTAGTCGCGAGCAGTACTTC.

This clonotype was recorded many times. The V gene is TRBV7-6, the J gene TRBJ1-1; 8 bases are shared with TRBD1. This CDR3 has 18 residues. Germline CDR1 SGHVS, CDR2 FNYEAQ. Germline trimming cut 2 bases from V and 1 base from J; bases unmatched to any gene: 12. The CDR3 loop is CASSLSEWGRGPNTEAFF. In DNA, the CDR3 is TGTGCCAGCAGCTTATCGGAGTGGGGCAGGGGGCCGAACACTGAAGCTTTCTTT.

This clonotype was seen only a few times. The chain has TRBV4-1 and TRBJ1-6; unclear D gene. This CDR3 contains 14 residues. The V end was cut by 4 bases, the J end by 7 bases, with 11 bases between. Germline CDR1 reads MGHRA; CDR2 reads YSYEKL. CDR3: CASSPSLTNSPLHF. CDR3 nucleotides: TGCGCCAGCAGCCCTTCGTTGACCAATTCACCCCTCCACTTT.

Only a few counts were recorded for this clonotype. The CDR3 sequence is CASSSPGLAYEQYF. CDR3 DNA sequence: TGTGCCAGCAGTTCCCCGGGACTAGCCTACGAGCAGTACTTC. This chain uses TRBV6-5 with TRBJ2-7; 8 bases match TRBD2. J gave up 2 bases and V 4 bases, and 4 bases lay outside the gene matches. Germline CDR1 MNHEY, CDR2 SVGAGI. The CDR3 loop spans 14 amino acids.

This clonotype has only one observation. This CDR3 is CASSFVETQNTQYF. The CDR3 DNA sequence: TGTGCCAGCAGTTTTGTGGAGACACAGAATACGCAGTATTTT. This rearrangement joins TRBV12-3 or TRBV12-4 to TRBJ2-3, with D unresolved. With 3 bases removed from V and 7 bases from J, the gap between germline ends came to 14 bases. This CDR3 region has 14 residues.